Listed below are T cell receptor beta chains from one sample, sequenced in a study of spatial heterogeneity in lung cancer. TCRdb processed the 5' RACE reads anew with MiXCR; each CDR3 protein has one entry. The repertoire includes approximately 52,000 distinct CDR3 sequences, roughly 7.5% of them detected once, and around 2.6% sits in the top ten. The source material was PBMCs, sampled at surgery. Receptors originate from a female donor with early-stage non-small cell lung cancer. CDR3s leave out the opening cysteine and the closing phenylalanine or tryptophan.

v_call: TRBV7-6; cdr3_aa: ASRRGAGELF
v_call: TRBV20-1; cdr3_aa: SAPLTSGGAFEQF
v_call: TRBV5-6; cdr3_aa: ASSLGLGGSYEQY
v_call: TRBV29-1; cdr3_aa: SVAGIQETQY
v_call: TRBV7-9; cdr3_aa: ASSLQSGYGYT
v_call: TRBV7-2; cdr3_aa: ASSLVGTLSYEQY
v_call: TRBV20-1; cdr3_aa: SARPTGGQPQH
v_call: TRBV28; cdr3_aa: ASSLYQLGTGGYEQY
v_call: TRBV6-1; cdr3_aa: ASEDSLNTEAF
v_call: TRBV28; cdr3_aa: ASSSGTLYGYT
v_call: TRBV28; cdr3_aa: ASSLRTTGVNEQF
v_call: TRBV28; cdr3_aa: ASSVENRESYGYT
v_call: TRBV7-6; cdr3_aa: ASSADRGRKYTEAF
v_call: TRBV7-9; cdr3_aa: ASSLIGAHTEAF
v_call: TRBV3-1; cdr3_aa: ASSQSSAYNEQF
v_call: TRBV7-9; cdr3_aa: ASSLSGKPQH
v_call: TRBV7-4; cdr3_aa: ASSPTANTGELF
v_call: TRBV7-9; cdr3_aa: ASSYTMNTGELF
v_call: TRBV4-1; cdr3_aa: ASSQGSLAAYEQY
v_call: TRBV7-2; cdr3_aa: ASSPSGYEQY
v_call: TRBV19; cdr3_aa: ASSRGQGAVDTQY
v_call: TRBV12-3/TRBV12-4; cdr3_aa: ASIQSGGDEQF
v_call: TRBV3-1; cdr3_aa: ASSQGRGRKPQH
v_call: TRBV20-1; cdr3_aa: TAIRGGDTEAF
v_call: TRBV30; cdr3_aa: AWSIGVQETQY
v_call: TRBV5-6; cdr3_aa: ASSFGSGADTQY
v_call: TRBV6-5; cdr3_aa: ASSYGPTPSTDTQY
v_call: TRBV6-2/TRBV6-3; cdr3_aa: ASSYPVRRGPRWNEQF
v_call: TRBV7-2; cdr3_aa: ASALGYHEQY
v_call: TRBV6-5; cdr3_aa: ASSYANRGGETQY
v_call: TRBV11-1; cdr3_aa: ASGTRWANVLT